A single sample gave rise to the 20 T cell receptor beta chains below, sequenced in a study of T cell repertoires in cytomegalovirus infection. TCRdb reprocessed the reads with MiXCR, giving one entry per CDR3 protein. The sample contains 480,000 or so distinct CDR3 sequences, approximately 10% of which appear only once. Specimen: PBMCs. The receptors originated from a human donor in good health (CMV status not recorded). Some clones in this sample may be carry-over from other donors' samples.

The chain recombines TRBV23-1 with TRBJ1-2; D unresolved. Being an ORF, TRBV23-1 has a function that is uncertain. The CDR3 sequence is 15 residues long. The V and J ends lost 3 bases and 1 base respectively, with 12 bases between them. CDR3 in DNA: TGCGCCAGCAGTCAGACAAAGTTCCTTAACTATGGCTACACCTTC. This translates into CASSQTKFLNYGYTF.

This clonotype was detected many times. V is TRBV20-1 and J is TRBJ2-5; D not resolved. V dropped 6 bases and J dropped 4 bases, with 15 bases sitting between them. CDR3 length: 13 amino acids. Germline loops: CDR1 DFQATT, CDR2 SNEGSKA (reference sequence). This CDR3 is CSAPTPGRETQYF. The CDR3, as DNA: TGCAGTGCCCCTACCCCAGGCAGAGAGACCCAGTACTTC.

The chain is built from TRBV6-5 and TRBJ1-5; D remains ambiguous. With 2 bases removed from V and 3 bases from J, the gap between germline ends came to 8 bases. The CDR3 covers 14 residues. Germline lookup yields CDR1 MNHEY and CDR2 SVGAGI. CDR3 region: CASSYGGINQPQHF. CDR3 in DNA: TGTGCCAGCAGTTACGGCGGCATCAATCAGCCCCAGCATTTT.

This clonotype was detected ten times or more. V gene TRBV9 combines with J gene TRBJ1-2; 8 bases map to TRBD1. From germline, CDR1 is SGDLS and CDR2 YYNGEE. This CDR3 has 13 residues. V shed 4 bases, J shed 11 bases, and the junction held 10 bases outside the gene matches. CDR3 coding DNA: TGTGCCAGCAGCCCGTGGACAGGGTCCGGGTACACCTTC. It encodes CASSPWTGSGYTF.

The chain couples TRBV28 to TRBJ2-3, with D unclear. The CDR3 consists of 13 residues. Germline-derived CDR1 and CDR2 are MDHEN and SYDVKM. V was pared by 5 bases and J by 2 bases, with 8 bases between. The CDR3 reads CASSPQFTDTQYF. The CDR3 nucleotides read TGTGCCAGCAGTCCCCAATTCACAGATACGCAGTATTTT.

At least ten counts were recorded for this clonotype. The chain combines TRBV12-3 or TRBV12-4 with TRBJ2-1, with 8 bases identical to TRBD2. The V gene end was trimmed by 0 bases and the J gene end by 5 bases; junction bases not matched to a gene: 6. This CDR3 is 16 amino acids long. In DNA form, the CDR3 reads TGTGCCAGCAGTTTAGCGGTGGCGGGGGGAAACAATGAGCAGTTCTTC. It yields the protein CASSLAVAGGNNEQFF.

This clonotype came up many times. The chain uses TRBV4-1 and TRBJ1-5, with TRBD1 matching 12 bases. Germline V gene lookup returns CDR1 MGHRA and CDR2 YSYEKL. This CDR3 has 17 residues. Trimming removed 4 bases from V and 7 bases from J; junction bases left unmatched: 11. Here the CDR3 reads CASSPHAGTGGRQPQHF. As DNA, the CDR3 is TGCGCCAGCAGCCCCCACGCCGGGACAGGGGGCCGGCAGCCCCAGCATTTT.

The chain couples TRBV20-1 to TRBJ1-4, with TRBD1 matching over 7 bases. The CDR3 is 15 amino acids. The V gene end was trimmed by 5 bases and the J gene end by 3 bases; junction bases not matched to a gene: 9. Germline values: CDR1 DFQATT, CDR2 SNEGSKA (reference sequence). This chain's CDR3 is CSASKGTDPNEKLFF. The CDR3 bases are TGCAGTGCTTCCAAGGGGACAGACCCTAATGAAAAACTGTTTTTT.

In its sample, this clonotype was seen many times. The gene calls are TRBV19 and TRBJ1-2; D remains unclear. The CDR3 runs 15 residues. V was clipped by 7 bases and J by 7 bases, with 22 bases between them. Per germline, CDR1 LNHDA and CDR2 SQIVND (reference sequence). Here the CDR3 reads CASTPVERGNSGYTF. CDR3 nucleotides: TGTGCCAGTACCCCGGTCGAGCGGGGAAATAGTGGCTACACCTTC.

This clonotype was observed a handful of times. V usage is TRBV4-1 and J usage is TRBJ1-4; no firm D call. The CDR3 length is 13 residues. CDR1 and CDR2 (germline): MGHRA, YSYEKL. Trimming pared 1 base from V and 8 bases from J, leaving 8 bases between. DNA for the CDR3: TGCGCCAGCAGCCAAGTCGCGGGAGAAAAACTGTTTTTT. Its translation: CASSQVAGEKLFF.

This clonotype was recorded many times. The chain links TRBV11-2 to TRBJ1-4, with D possibly being TRBD1 (6 bases). Germline V gene sequence: CDR1 SGHAT, CDR2 FQNNGV. The CDR3 extends over 15 amino acids. The V end lost 1 base, the J end lost 8 bases, and 14 bases lay between the germline ends. DNA of the CDR3: TGTGCCAGCAGCTTAGTCCCGGGGGCGAGGGAAAAACTGTTTTTT. This gives the protein CASSLVPGAREKLFF.

In this sample, this clonotype turned up a few times. The chain uses TRBV19 and TRBJ1-2, with D possibly TRBD1 on 6 matching bases. Looked up from germline, CDR1 is LNHDA and CDR2 is SQIVND (reference sequence). V gave up 7 bases and J gave up 4 bases, with 13 bases separating them. This CDR3 contains 13 residues. The CDR3 DNA reads TGTGCCAGTACCCCAGGCAGGGGCTATGGCTACACCTTC. Translating it yields CASTPGRGYGYTF.

This clonotype was observed many times. Here the CDR3 reads CASSVQGSYEQYF. CDR3 coding DNA: TGTGCCAGCAGCGTACAGGGGTCCTACGAGCAGTACTTC. This sequence joins TRBV11-3 and TRBJ2-7; TRBD1 agrees at 7 bases. Looked up from germline, CDR1 is SGHNT and CDR2 is YENEEA. The CDR3 runs 13 residues. J gave up 1 base and V 5 bases, and 2 bases lay outside the gene matches. Full variable domain (missing parts from reference TRBV11-3 and TRBJ2-7): EAGVVQSPRYKIIEKKQPVAFWCNPISGHNTLYWYLQNLGQGPELLIRYENEEAVDDSQLPKDRFSAERLKGVDSTLKIQPAELGDSAVYLCASSVQGSYEQYFGPGTRLTVT.

This sequence joins TRBV12-3 or TRBV12-4 and TRBJ1-6, with D possibly TRBD1 on 6 matching bases. The V and J ends lost 9 bases and 5 bases respectively, with 8 bases between them. This CDR3 spans 12 amino acids. The CDR3 nucleotides are TGTGCCAGTGGGGGGCATAATTCACCCCTCCACTTT. It translates to CASGGHNSPLHF.

This clonotype was seen ten or more times. This chain connects TRBV12-3 or TRBV12-4 to TRBJ2-7, with 9 bases matching TRBD1. The CDR3 totals 14 residues. Unmatched junction bases numbered 7, after V lost 6 bases and J lost 4 bases. The CDR3 protein is CASSPGQGRYEQYF. CDR3 DNA sequence: TGTGCCAGCAGCCCAGGACAGGGGAGGTACGAGCAGTACTTC.

This clonotype was seen ten or more times. The rearrangement joins TRBV7-9 to TRBJ2-1; TRBD2 matches 8 bases. Germline CDR1 and CDR2: SEHNR and FQNEAQ (reference sequence). With V trimmed by 1 base and J by 9 bases, 8 bases remained unmatched. The CDR3 runs 15 residues. CDR3: CASSLGREGRSEQFF. CDR3 sequence (DNA): TGTGCCAGCAGCTTAGGTCGGGAGGGCCGGAGTGAGCAGTTCTTC.

The sample holds a few counts of this clonotype. The chain uses TRBV7-2 and TRBJ1-5; TRBD1 matches at 8 bases. With 10 bases clipped from V and 5 bases from J, the junction kept 7 bases outside the gene matches. The CDR3 length is 13 residues. In germline, CDR1 is SGHTA, CDR2 FQGNSA. This CDR3 reads CATDRGGYQPQHF. Written as DNA, the CDR3 is TGTGCCACCGACAGGGGAGGGTATCAGCCCCAGCATTTT.

In this sample, this clonotype turned up many times. The gene calls are TRBV5-5 and TRBJ2-1; TRBD2 matches 9 bases. The CDR3 sequence is 14 residues long. J was trimmed by 6 bases and V by 2 bases; bases with no gene match: 3. CDR1 is SGHKS and CDR2 is YYEKEE in the germline V gene (reference sequence). Here the CDR3 reads CASSLGGRANEQFF. CDR3 DNA sequence: TGTGCCAGCAGCTTAGGCGGGAGGGCCAATGAGCAGTTCTTC.

This clonotype showed up just a few times. The rearrangement links TRBV23-1 to TRBJ2-7; D is possibly TRBD1 (6 bases). TRBV23-1 qualifies as an ORF whose function is uncertain. CDR3 length: 14 residues. Between the trimmed V and J ends, which lost 2 bases and 2 bases, there was a span of 10 bases. The CDR3 loop is CASSQRTVTYEQYF. CDR3 DNA: TGCGCCAGCAGTCAACGGACAGTAACCTACGAGCAGTACTTC.

A word on this clonotype: A read error is possible here, since a much larger clone lies one base away. The chain has TRBV7-1 and TRBJ2-2; D is uncertain. TRBV7-1 is treated as an ORF (open reading frame) with a function not yet certain. CDR3 length equals 10 residues. CDR3 loop: CARSQGELFF. The CDR3 nucleotides are TGTGCCCGCAGCCAAGGGGAGCTGTTTTTT.